This T cell receptor beta chain was identified during a study of T-cell memory formation after mild COVID-19. Study-wide results and caveats: Contracting clones localized mainly to CM and EM when CD4+ and mainly to EMRA when CD8+. Clones contracting over day 15 to 85 were CD4/CD8 balanced, with later expanders leaning CD4+.

Points on this clonotype: Its antigen is not known.

TCRdb independently ran MiXCR on the 5' RACE reads; one entry per CDR3 protein. The data show under 150,000 distinct CDR3 sequences, over 20% seen once. V was pared by 6 bases and J by 4 bases, with 7 bases between. The V gene's germline CDR1 is SEHNR and CDR2 FQNEAQ (reference sequence). The CDR3 length is 11 residues. The origin of this receptor is a young man who had mild COVID-19 (a few samples of this study predate the infection). Cell type and time point are not known. Sample: PBMCs or a T cell subset sorted from them (not recorded which). The V and J genes are TRBV7-9 and TRBJ2-7; D is unclear. CDR3 sequence reads: CASSQIYEQYF. The DNA for the CDR3 is TGTGCCAGCAGTCAAATATACGAGCAGTACTTC.